These T cell receptor beta chains were read from a single sample in a study of T cells in Graves' hyperthyroidism and ophthalmopathy. TCRdb redid the calling of the multiplex PCR reads with MiXCR, one entry per CDR3 protein. Of about 610,000 distinct CDR3 sequences listed, around 15% were seen once; the top ten hold approximately 4.2%. The sequencing input was blood. All receptors derive from a woman between 35 and 50 years old with Graves' ophthalmopathy. CDR3s include the opening cysteine and the closing phenylalanine or tryptophan. A row's size may be missing; if present it is once, few, many or a size class.

TRBV7-8,TRBJ2-7,17,many,CASSLALAAGYSYEQYF
TRBV6-1,TRBJ2-6,18,many,CASSQRVRGGSGANVLTF
TRBV27,TRBJ2-2,13,many,CASSFLSTGELFF
TRBV20-1,TRBJ1-5,16,many,CSAIDPGTGYDQPQHF
TRBV7-9,TRBJ2-3,13,few,CASSLDPTDTQYF
TRBV7-9,TRBJ2-7,13,many,CASSLAGSDEQYF
TRBV5-1,TRBJ1-3,16,few,CASSLEQLASGNTIYF
TRBV15,TRBJ1-1,15,many,CATRPGGGRNTEAFF
TRBV7-2,TRBJ2-7,14,few,CASSLGAGNYEQYF
TRBV7-9,TRBJ1-3,15,few,CASSLFAGSGNTIYF
TRBV28,TRBJ1-2,13,many,CAIGDHRDYGYTF
TRBV5-1,TRBJ2-2,14,-,CASSSSSNTGELFF
TRBV11-2,TRBJ2-5,17,-,CASSLGVAGNSGETQYF
TRBV12-3/TRBV12-4,TRBJ2-4,13,many,CASRLDRGNIQYF
TRBV30,TRBJ2-7,15,many,CAWKGIAGALYEQYF
TRBV12-3/TRBV12-4,TRBJ2-5,12,-,CASSLEVETQYF
TRBV11-2,TRBJ1-1,13,-,CASSLEQPLRAFF
TRBV7-8,TRBJ2-2,15,many,CASRPYGGNTGELFF
TRBV20-1,TRBJ2-5,15,-,CSARRTDLWFETQYF
TRBV20-1,TRBJ2-7,15,-,CSARDLAGEVYEQYF
TRBV28,TRBJ1-2,14,-,CASSLGQALGGYTF
TRBV28,TRBJ2-1,14,many,CATTSGGFDNEQFF
TRBV12-3/TRBV12-4,TRBJ1-6,14,-,CASRAEAGSSPLHF
TRBV28,TRBJ1-2,15,many,CASRDRGLRFAGYTF
TRBV5-4,TRBJ1-1,14,once,CASSSRGENTEAFF
TRBV24-1,TRBJ1-1,15,many,CATSEFKLLNTEAFF
TRBV7-2,TRBJ2-5,14,few,CASSPGVARPSQYF
TRBV6-5,TRBJ1-3,14,many,CASRLDRNGNTIYF
TRBV24-1,TRBJ2-3,16,-,CATSDGRTSGTDTQYF
TRBV20-1,TRBJ2-2,15,few,CSASTSGRVNGELFF
TRBV30,TRBJ1-5,14,few,CAWSTGTGNQPQHF
TRBV10-3,TRBJ1-2,14,-,CAINAAVRDYGYTF
TRBV6-2/TRBV6-3,TRBJ2-7,12,many,CASSYMEGEQYF
TRBV24-1,TRBJ1-3,15,once,CATSENSQYGNTIYF
TRBV28,TRBJ2-7,14,many,CASSSGQNAYEQYF
TRBV5-1,TRBJ1-2,15,many,CASSGGGFARGGYTF
TRBV5-6,TRBJ1-3,13,-,CASTRGSGNTIYF
TRBV11-2,TRBJ2-5,17,many,CASSLMGLAETAGTQYF
TRBV5-1,TRBJ1-6,13,-,CASRPGPNSPLHF
TRBV4-1,TRBJ1-2,16,many,CASSQKGLTVNYGYTF
TRBV6-2/TRBV6-3,TRBJ1-2,18,-,CASFGPGQGARRFNGYTF
TRBV5-5,TRBJ1-1,13,many,CASSLTAKTEAFF
TRBV19,TRBJ2-2,16,-,CATLSGTGGASGELFF
TRBV27,TRBJ2-7,16,many,CASSLEAGGPIGEQYF
TRBV11-2,TRBJ1-5,17,-,CASSLEGGWGSNQPQHF
TRBV28,TRBJ1-4,15,few,CASSGGQSTNEKLFF
TRBV7-2,TRBJ2-2,14,-,CAGSSLRGGVELFF
TRBV18,TRBJ2-7,14,few,CASSTGLESYEQYF
TRBV11-2,TRBJ2-2,15,many,CASSLLQGANGELFF
TRBV6-5,TRBJ2-7,16,many,CATRGDRGDKSYEQYF
TRBV6-1,TRBJ2-7,15,-,CASSRQLAGAREQYF